The entry below describes one TCR beta chain. The antigen remains unidentified. The assay was immunoSEQ multiplex PCR, and TCRdb's table has in-frame clones only and misses some. The sample gives over 20,000 clones, roughly 90% of which show up once; around 15% is in the top ten. The germline V gene has CDR1 SNHLY and CDR2 FYNNEI. The CDR3 consists of 15 residues. The V segment lost 1 base and the J segment 2 bases; nucleotides outside the gene matches: 2. These data are taken from a study of T cells in localized non-small cell lung cancer. Regarding the study as a whole: Measurement of T cell clonality placed uninvolved adjacent lung highest, above the level in tumor.

The sequenced sample was peripheral blood, obtained before any cancer treatment. The chain couples TRBV2 to TRBJ2-7; TRBD2 matches at 10 bases. The origin of this receptor is a man aged 40 to 75 with stage III squamous cell lung carcinoma. The CDR3 loop reads CASSEGLAGAYEQYF. CDR3 sequence (DNA): TGTGCCAGCAGTGAAGGTCTAGCGGGAGCCTACGAGCAGTACTTC.